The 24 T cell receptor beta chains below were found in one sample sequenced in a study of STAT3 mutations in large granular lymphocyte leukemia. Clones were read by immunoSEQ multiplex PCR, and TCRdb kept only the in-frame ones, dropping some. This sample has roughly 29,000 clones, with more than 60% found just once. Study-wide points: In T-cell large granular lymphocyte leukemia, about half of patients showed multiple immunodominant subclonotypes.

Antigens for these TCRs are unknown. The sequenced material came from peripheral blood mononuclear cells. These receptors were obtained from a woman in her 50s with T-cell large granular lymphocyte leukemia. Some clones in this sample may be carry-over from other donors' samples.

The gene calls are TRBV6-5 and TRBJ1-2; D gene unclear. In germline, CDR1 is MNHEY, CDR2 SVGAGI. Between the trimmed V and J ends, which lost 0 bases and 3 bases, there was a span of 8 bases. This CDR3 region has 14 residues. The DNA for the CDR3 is TGTGCCAGCAGTTACTCGATGGGATACTATGGCTACACCTTC. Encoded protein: CASSYSMGYYGYTF.

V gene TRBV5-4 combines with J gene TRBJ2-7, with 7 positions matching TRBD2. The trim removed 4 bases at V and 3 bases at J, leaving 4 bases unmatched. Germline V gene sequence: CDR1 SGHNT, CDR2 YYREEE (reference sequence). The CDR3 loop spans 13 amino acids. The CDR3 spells CASSLSGNYEQYF. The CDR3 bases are TGTGCCAGCAGCCTCAGCGGGAACTACGAGCAGTACTTC.

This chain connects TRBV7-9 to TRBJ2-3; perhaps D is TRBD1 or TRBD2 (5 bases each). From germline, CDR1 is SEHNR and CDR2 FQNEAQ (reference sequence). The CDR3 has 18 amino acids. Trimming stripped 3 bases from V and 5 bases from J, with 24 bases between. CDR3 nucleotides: TGTGCCAGCAGCTTCGGGTCCCTTAGACAGCAGGAGGAAGATACGCAGTATTTT. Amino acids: CASSFGSLRQQEEDTQYF.

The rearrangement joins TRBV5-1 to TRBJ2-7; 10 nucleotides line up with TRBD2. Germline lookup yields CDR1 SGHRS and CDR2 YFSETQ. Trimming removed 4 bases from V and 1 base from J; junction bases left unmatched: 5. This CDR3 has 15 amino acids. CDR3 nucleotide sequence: TGCGCCAGCAGCCGTGGGACTAGCGATTCCTACGAGCAGTACTTC. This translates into CASSRGTSDSYEQYF.

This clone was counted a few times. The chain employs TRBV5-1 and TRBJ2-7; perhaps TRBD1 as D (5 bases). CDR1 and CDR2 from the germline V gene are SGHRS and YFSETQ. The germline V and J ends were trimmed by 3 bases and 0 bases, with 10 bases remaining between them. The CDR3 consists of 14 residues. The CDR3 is CASSWGPTSYEQYF. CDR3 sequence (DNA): TGCGCCAGCAGCTGGGGCCCAACCTCCTACGAGCAGTACTTC.

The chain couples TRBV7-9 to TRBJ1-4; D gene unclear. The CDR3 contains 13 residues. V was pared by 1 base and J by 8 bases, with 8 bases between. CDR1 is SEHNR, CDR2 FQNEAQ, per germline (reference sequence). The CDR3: CASSLGTVEKLFF. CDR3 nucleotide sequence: TGTGCCAGCAGCTTAGGAACAGTCGAAAAACTGTTTTTT.

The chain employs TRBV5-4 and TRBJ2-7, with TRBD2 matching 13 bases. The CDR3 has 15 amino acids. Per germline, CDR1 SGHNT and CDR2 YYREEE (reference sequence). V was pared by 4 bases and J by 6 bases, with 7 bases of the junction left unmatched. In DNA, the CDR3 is TGTGCCAGCAGCGGCGGGACTAGCGGGATGCCCGAGCAGTACTTC. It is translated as CASSGGTSGMPEQYF.

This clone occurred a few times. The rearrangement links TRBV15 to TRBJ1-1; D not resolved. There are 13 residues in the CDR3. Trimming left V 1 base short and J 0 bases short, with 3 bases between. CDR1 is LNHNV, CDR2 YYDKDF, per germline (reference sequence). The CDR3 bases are TGTGCCACCAGCAGAGGACTGAACACTGAAGCTTTCTTT. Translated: CATSRGLNTEAFF.

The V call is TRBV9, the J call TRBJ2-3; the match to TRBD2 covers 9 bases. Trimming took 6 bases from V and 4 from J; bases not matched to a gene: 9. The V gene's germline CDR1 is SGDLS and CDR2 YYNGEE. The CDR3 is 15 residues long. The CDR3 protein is CASTSGSGSADTQYF. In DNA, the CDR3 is TGTGCCAGCACTTCCGGTAGCGGGAGTGCAGATACGCAGTATTTT.

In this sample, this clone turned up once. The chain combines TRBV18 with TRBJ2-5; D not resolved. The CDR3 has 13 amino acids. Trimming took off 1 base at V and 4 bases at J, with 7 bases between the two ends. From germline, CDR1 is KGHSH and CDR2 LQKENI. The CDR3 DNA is TGTGCCAGCTCACCACAGTTTGGAGAGACCCAGTACTTC. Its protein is CASSPQFGETQYF.

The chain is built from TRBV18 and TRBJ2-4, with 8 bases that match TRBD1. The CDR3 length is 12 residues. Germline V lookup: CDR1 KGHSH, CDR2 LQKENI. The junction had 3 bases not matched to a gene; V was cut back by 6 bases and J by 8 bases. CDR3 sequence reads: CASSPTGDIQYF. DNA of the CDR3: TGTGCCAGCTCTCCGACAGGGGACATTCAGTACTTC.

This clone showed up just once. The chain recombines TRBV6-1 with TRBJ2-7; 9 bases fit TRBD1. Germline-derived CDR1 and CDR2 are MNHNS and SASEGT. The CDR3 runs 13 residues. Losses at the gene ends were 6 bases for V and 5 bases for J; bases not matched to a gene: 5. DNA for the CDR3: TGTGCCAGCAGACGGACAGGGGCGGACGAGCAGTACTTC. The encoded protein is CASRRTGADEQYF.

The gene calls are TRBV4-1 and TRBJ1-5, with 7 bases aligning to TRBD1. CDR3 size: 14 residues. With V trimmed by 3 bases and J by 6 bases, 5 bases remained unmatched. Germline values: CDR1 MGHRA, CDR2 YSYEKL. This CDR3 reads CASSQLTGSQPQHF. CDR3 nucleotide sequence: TGCGCCAGCAGCCAGCTGACAGGGAGTCAGCCCCAGCATTTT.

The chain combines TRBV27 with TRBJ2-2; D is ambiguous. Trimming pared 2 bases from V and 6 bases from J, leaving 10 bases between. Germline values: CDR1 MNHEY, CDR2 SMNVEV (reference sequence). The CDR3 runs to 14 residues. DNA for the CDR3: TGTGCCAGCAGTTTAACCGCCCTCCCCGGGGAGCTGTTTTTT. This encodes CASSLTALPGELFF.

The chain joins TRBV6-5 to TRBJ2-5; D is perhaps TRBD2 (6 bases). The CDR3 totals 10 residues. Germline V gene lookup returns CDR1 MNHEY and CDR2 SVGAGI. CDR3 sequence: CVGEAETQYF. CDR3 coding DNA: TGTGTTGGGGAGGCGGAGACCCAGTACTTC.

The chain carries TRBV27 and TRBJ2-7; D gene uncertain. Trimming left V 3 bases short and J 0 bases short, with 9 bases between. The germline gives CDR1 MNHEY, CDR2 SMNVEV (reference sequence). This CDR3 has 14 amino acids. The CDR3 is CASSFGWSSYEQYF. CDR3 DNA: TGTGCCAGCAGTTTTGGGTGGAGCTCCTACGAGCAGTACTTC.

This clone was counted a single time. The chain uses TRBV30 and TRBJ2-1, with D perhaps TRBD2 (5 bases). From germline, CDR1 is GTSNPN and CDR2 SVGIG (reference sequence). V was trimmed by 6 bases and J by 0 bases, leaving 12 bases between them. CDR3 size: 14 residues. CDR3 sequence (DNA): TGTGCCTGTTCGGGATTCAGCTCCTACAATGAGCAGTTCTTC. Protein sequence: CACSGFSSYNEQFF.

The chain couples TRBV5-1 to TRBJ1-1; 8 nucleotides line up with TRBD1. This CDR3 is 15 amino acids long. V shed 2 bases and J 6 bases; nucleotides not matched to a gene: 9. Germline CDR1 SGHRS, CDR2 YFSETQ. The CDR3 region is CASSFTRTGRSEAFF. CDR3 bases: TGCGCCAGCAGCTTCACCCGGACAGGGAGGTCTGAAGCTTTCTTT.

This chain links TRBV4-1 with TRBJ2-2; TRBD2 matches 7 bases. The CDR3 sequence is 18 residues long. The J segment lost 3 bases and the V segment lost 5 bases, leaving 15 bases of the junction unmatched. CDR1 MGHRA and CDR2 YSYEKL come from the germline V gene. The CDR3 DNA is TGCGCCAGCAGCTCGGGGCTAGCGGCTCTAAGGCACACCGGGGAGCTGTTTTTT. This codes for CASSSGLAALRHTGELFF.

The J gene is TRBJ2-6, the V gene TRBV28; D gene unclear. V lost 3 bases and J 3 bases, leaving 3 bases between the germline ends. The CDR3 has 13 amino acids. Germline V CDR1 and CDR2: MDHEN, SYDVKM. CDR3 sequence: CASSFFGANVLTF. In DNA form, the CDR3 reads TGTGCCAGCAGTTTTTTTGGGGCCAACGTCCTGACTTTC.

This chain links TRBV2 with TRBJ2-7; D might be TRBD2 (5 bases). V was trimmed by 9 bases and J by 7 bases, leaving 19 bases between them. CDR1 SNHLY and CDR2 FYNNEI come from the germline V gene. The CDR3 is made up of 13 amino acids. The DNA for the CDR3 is TGTGCCAGTGAGAGCGGAAATACTAGAGAGCAGTACTTC. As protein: CASESGNTREQYF.

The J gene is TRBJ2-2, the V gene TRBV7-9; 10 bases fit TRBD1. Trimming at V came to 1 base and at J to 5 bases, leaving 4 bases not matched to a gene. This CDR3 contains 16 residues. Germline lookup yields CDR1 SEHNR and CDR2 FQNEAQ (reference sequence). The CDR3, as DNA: TGTGCCAGCAGCTTAGGGGACAGGGGAGAGACCGGGGAGCTGTTTTTT. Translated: CASSLGDRGETGELFF.

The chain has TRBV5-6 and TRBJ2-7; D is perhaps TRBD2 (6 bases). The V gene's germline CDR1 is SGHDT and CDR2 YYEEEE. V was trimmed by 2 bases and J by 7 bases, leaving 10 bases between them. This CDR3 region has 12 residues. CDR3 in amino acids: CASSLGTGEQYF. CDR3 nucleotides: TGTGCCAGCAGCTTAGGGACTGGGGAGCAGTACTTC. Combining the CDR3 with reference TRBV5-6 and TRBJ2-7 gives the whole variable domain DAGVTQSPTHLIKTRGQQVTLRCSPKSGHDTVSWYQQALGQGPQFIFQYYEEEERQRGNFPDRFSGHQFPNYSSELNVNALLLGDSALYLCASSLGTGEQYFGPGTRLTVT.

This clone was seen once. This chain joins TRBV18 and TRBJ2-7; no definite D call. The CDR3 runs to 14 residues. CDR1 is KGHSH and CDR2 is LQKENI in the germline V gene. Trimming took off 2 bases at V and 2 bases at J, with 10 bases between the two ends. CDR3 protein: CASSPSAPPYEQYF. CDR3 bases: TGTGCCAGCTCACCAAGTGCTCCCCCCTACGAGCAGTACTTC.